Here is one T cell receptor (beta chain) with its context. No cognate antigen has been identified for it. No much larger clonotype is one base removed from it; base qualities were not supplied. V loses 6 bases, J loses 8 bases, and the germline ends lie 14 bases apart. The cysteine opens and the phenylalanine closes a CDR3 of 14 amino acids. The read is trimmed to its CDR3 DNA, 42 bases read in frame from base 1. CDR1 is given as LNHDA and CDR2 as SQIVND, both from the germline V gene (reference sequence). The CDR3 regions of human TCRbeta chains were analyzed by immunosequencing. Concerning the study's data processing: Repertoire TCRs were checked for matches against a reference library of SARS-CoV-2-specific TCRs that had been generated using the MIRA antigen-specificity platform. Breadth was defined as the fraction of unique TCRs that were SARS-CoV-2-associated. Depth was defined as the fraction of total T cells that were SARS-CoV-2-associated. Each spike-specific TCR was assigned to its reactive spike region and to a CD4 or CD8 class using the MIRA data. Log10-transformed breadth and depth values were compared by one-way ANOVA with Sidak's multiple comparisons tests. TCRdb carries this immuneACCESS record with in-frame sequences only. Its versions omit some clonotypes, under half of them owing to an unresolved V gene in the studies checked, with the rest unexplained. V, J and clone size derive from that table, while D and trimming were established from the DNA sequence. The sample records roughly 200,000 clones, 90% to 95% of which are singletons. The ten largest clones represent 0.95% to 1.3% of the sample.

Interpreted using the paper, the time point label stands for: about 28 days (+/-7) after the second vaccine dose. The treatment or condition label, as the study defines it: meningococcal conjugate vaccine given as trial control. Vaccinee samples came from UK trials COV001 and COV002, including a single-blind randomized controlled phase 2/3 trial of AZD1222 (ChAdOx1 nCoV-19) in healthy adults. For TCRbeta chain sequencing, PBMC samples were collected from trial participants at day 0 and at day 28 after the second dose. The data belong to a study of T cell responses to AZD1222 COVID-19 vaccine (dated by TCRdb to 2020 to 2023). At the level of the whole study: TCR sequencing was performed for approximately 240 trial participants, of whom 200 to 210 were given two doses of AZD1222 and around 26 were given two doses of MenACWY control vaccine. Enrollment into the trials was organized by age into subgroups of 18-55, 56-69 and 70-plus years, and those subgroups contained about 160, 30 and 59 TCR-sequenced participants, respectively. Findings and caveats that apply to the study as a whole: Participants were mostly white British and included more females than males, and it was suggested by the authors that clonal diversity may have been underestimated. Reportedly, close to half of the unique spike-specific TCRs recognized epitopes lying outside the regions that are mutated in the B.1.351 and B.1.1.7 variants. After two AZD1222 doses, spike-specific TCR breadth and depth were significantly higher than at day 0 and than in MenACWY recipients. The whole spike protein was spanned by vaccine-associated CD4 TCRs, and dominant responses were seen in regions 160-218 and 743-854. Conclusions about previously exposed vaccinees are limited, since just 6 or 7 AZD1222 recipients were seropositive for SARS-CoV-2 at baseline. In the small 56-69-year group, the increase in depth fell short of significance, most likely because of low power. Because no day 14 peak-response samples were available, repertoires were characterized only after the peak T cell response.

This receptor was obtained from an adult who received the MenACWY meningococcal vaccine as a control. The chain is encoded by TRBV19 joined to TRBJ1-6, with the D gene not confidently named. The sequencing used peripheral blood, collected 28 days after the second dose of the MenACWY control vaccine. The DNA reads TGTGCCAGTAGATCCCGTACGTTCGATTCACCCCTCCACTTT. Its amino acids are CASRSRTFDSPLHF.